This TCR beta chain comes out of a study of blood T cell repertoires in COVID-19. Study-level information: Acute and convalescent COVID-19 specimens originated in the United States, Italy and Spain.

Authors' processing steps: Estimates of nucleated cell counts were drawn from the amplification of reference gene primers. Clones were read by immunoSEQ multiplex PCR, and TCRdb kept only the in-frame ones, dropping some. V and J calls plus clone size are reproduced from that table; the DNA served to infer D and trimming. The data contain approximately 240,000 clones, approximately 81% of them singletons. Per germline, CDR1 MNHEY and CDR2 SVGEGT. CDR3 length: 18 amino acids. The V and J ends lost 2 bases and 0 bases respectively, with 16 bases between them. The specimen sequenced was peripheral blood. The chain couples TRBV6-2 or TRBV6-3 to TRBJ1-4; D uncertain. This TCR derives from a woman older than 75 with active or convalescent COVID-19. CDR3 in amino acids: CASSYGTDQQATNEKLFF. The CDR3 DNA follows: TGTGCCAGCAGTTACGGAACAGACCAACAAGCAACTAATGAAAAACTGTTTTTT.